Listed below are T cell receptor beta chains from one sample, sequenced in a study of PD-L1 blockade in urothelial cancer. Using immunoSEQ multiplex PCR, the repertoire was profiled, and TCRdb retains in-frame clones only, with some absent. This table has 70,000 to 80,000 clones, around 85% appearing once. Specimen: PBMCs, collected around atezolizumab (anti-PD-L1) treatment. The receptors originated from a man aged 35 to 55 with urothelial cancer. The CDR3 runs from the conserved cysteine through the conserved F or W. A D gene is named only where the DNA matches it firmly.

v_gene	d_gene	j_gene	CDR3aa	CDR3nt
TRBV30	NA	TRBJ1-5	CAWSGAVNQPQHF	TGTGCCTGGAGTGGGGCAGTAAATCAGCCCCAGCATTTT
TRBV29-1	NA	TRBJ2-4	CSVLQNIQYF	TGCAGCGTCCTCCAAAACATTCAGTACTTC
TRBV11-2	TRBD1	TRBJ1-2	CASSSYRDRDPGYTF	TGTGCCAGCAGCTCCTACCGGGACAGGGACCCGGGCTACACCTTC
TRBV4-1	TRBD2	TRBJ2-3	CASRAGGLDTQYF	TGCGCCAGCAGAGCGGGAGGTCTGGATACGCAGTATTTT
TRBV9	TRBD2	TRBJ2-1	CASSVNGTTSLNEQFF	TGTGCCAGCAGCGTGAACGGGACTACCTCTTTGAATGAGCAGTTCTTC
TRBV7-9	NA	TRBJ2-7	CASSSTGQYEQYF	TGTGCCAGCAGCTCTACCGGACAATACGAGCAGTACTTC
TRBV5-8	TRBD1	TRBJ2-1	CASSLDRGGYNEQFF	TGTGCCAGCAGCTTGGACAGGGGCGGGTACAATGAGCAGTTCTTC
TRBV5-5	TRBD1	TRBJ1-2	CASSLQGHGYTF	TGTGCCAGCAGCCTACAGGGGCATGGCTACACCTTC
TRBV28	NA	TRBJ2-7	CASSFSFYEQYF	TGTGCCAGCAGTTTTAGCTTCTACGAGCAGTACTTC
TRBV28	NA	TRBJ2-2	CASSRNGNTGELFF	TGTGCCAGCAGCCGAAACGGTAACACCGGGGAGCTGTTTTTT
TRBV5-1	NA	TRBJ2-7	CASSKTTYEQYF	TGCGCCAGCAGCAAGACAACCTACGAGCAGTACTTC
TRBV6-6	TRBD2	TRBJ2-1	CASRRLAGEAYNEQFF	TGTGCCAGCAGAAGACTAGCGGGAGAGGCCTACAATGAGCAGTTCTTC
TRBV11-3	NA	TRBJ2-3	CASSARGLTDTQYF	TGTGCCAGCTCTGCCCGGGGTCTCACAGATACGCAGTATTTT
TRBV6-5	TRBD1	TRBJ1-5	CASRGQGASQPQHF	TGTGCCAGCAGAGGACAGGGGGCAAGTCAGCCCCAGCATTTT
TRBV14	TRBD2	TRBJ2-7	CASNPLRAGDYEQYF	TGTGCCTCTAACCCGCTTAGGGCGGGAGACTACGAGCAGTACTTC
TRBV27	NA	TRBJ2-3	CASSSRAAATDTQYF	TGTGCCAGCAGTTCTAGAGCGGCAGCGACAGATACGCAGTATTTT
TRBV14	NA	TRBJ2-3	CASSRPAGTTDTQYF	TGTGCCAGCAGCCGCCCGGCGGGTACCACAGATACGCAGTATTTT
TRBV7-2	TRBD2	TRBJ2-7	CASSLVGTSGHYEQYF	TGTGCCAGCAGCTTAGTCGGGACTAGCGGGCACTACGAGCAGTACTTC
TRBV6-5	TRBD1	TRBJ1-2	CASKGQGAGGYTF	TGTGCCAGCAAAGGACAGGGGGCGGGTGGCTACACCTTC
TRBV7-2	NA	TRBJ2-3	CASSLGGVTDTQYF	TGTGCCAGCAGCTTAGGGGGGGTCACAGATACGCAGTATTTT
TRBV5-8	TRBD2	TRBJ2-1	CASSLDGRAYNEQFF	TGTGCCAGCAGCTTGGACGGGAGGGCCTACAATGAGCAGTTCTTC
TRBV27	NA	TRBJ2-6	CASSPQGHGSGANVLTF	TGTGCCAGCAGTCCCCAAGGCCACGGGTCTGGGGCCAACGTCCTGACTTTC
TRBV10-3	NA	TRBJ1-4	CAISSGMGNEKLFF	TGTGCCATCAGTTCGGGAATGGGCAATGAAAAACTGTTTTTT
TRBV28	TRBD2	TRBJ2-1	CASSVSGRARGEQFF	TGTGCCAGCAGTGTTAGCGGGAGGGCCCGGGGTGAGCAGTTCTTC
TRBV5-8	NA	TRBJ1-3	CASSFRTDSGNTIYF	TGTGCCAGCAGCTTTAGGACAGATTCTGGAAACACCATATATTTT
TRBV7-9	NA	TRBJ1-4	CASSLGASEKLFF	TGTGCCAGCAGCTTAGGGGCCAGTGAAAAACTGTTTTTT
TRBV6-1	NA	TRBJ1-4	CASVTSTNEKLFF	TGTGCCAGCGTGACTTCAACTAATGAAAAACTGTTTTTT
TRBV5-1	TRBD1	TRBJ1-1	CASSTGTGVEAFF	TGCGCCAGCAGCACCGGGACAGGGGTTGAAGCTTTCTTT